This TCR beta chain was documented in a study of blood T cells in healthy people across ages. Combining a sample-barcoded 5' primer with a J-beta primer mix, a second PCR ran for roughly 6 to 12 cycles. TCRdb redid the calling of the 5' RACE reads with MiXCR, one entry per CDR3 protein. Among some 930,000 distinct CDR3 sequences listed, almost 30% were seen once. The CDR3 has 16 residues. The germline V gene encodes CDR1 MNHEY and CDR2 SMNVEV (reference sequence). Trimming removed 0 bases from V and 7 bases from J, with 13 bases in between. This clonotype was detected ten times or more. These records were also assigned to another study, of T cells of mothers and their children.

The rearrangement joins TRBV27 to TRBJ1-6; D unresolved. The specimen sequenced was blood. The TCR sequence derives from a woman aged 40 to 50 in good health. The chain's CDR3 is CASSLSPPPGNSPLHF. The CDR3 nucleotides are TGTGCCAGCAGTTTATCGCCCCCCCCTGGCAATTCACCCCTCCACTTT.